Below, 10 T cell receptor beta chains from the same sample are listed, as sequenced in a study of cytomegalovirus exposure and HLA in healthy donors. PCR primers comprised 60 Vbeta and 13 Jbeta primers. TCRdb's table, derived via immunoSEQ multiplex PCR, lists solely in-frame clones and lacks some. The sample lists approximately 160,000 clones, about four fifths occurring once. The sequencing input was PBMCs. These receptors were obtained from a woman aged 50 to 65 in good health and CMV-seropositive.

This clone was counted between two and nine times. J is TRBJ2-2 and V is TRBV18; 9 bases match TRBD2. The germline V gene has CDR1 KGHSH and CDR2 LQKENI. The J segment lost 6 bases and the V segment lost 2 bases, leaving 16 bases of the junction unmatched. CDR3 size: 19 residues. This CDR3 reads CASSPFPGLAWEFAGELFF. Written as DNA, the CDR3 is TGTGCCAGCTCACCATTTCCGGGACTAGCATGGGAGTTCGCCGGGGAGCTGTTTTTT.

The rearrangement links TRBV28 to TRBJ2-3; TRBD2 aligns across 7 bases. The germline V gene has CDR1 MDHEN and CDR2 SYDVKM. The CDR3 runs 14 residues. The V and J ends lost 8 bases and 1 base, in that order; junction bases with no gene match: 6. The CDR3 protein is CASVRRGGTDTQYF. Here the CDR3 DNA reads TGTGCCAGCGTTCGTCGGGGGGGCACAGATACGCAGTATTTT. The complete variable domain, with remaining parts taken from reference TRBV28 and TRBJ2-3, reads DVKVTQSSRYLVKRTGEKVFLECVQDMDHENMFWYRQDPGLGLRLIYFSYDVKMKEKGDIPEGYSVSREKKERFSLILESASTNQTSMYLCASVRRGGTDTQYFGPGTRLTVL.

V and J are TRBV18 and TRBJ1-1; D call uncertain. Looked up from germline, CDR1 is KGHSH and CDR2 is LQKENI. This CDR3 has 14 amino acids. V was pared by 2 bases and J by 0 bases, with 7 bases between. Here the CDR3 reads CASSPNSMNTEAFF. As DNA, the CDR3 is TGTGCCAGCTCACCAAATAGCATGAACACTGAAGCTTTCTTT.

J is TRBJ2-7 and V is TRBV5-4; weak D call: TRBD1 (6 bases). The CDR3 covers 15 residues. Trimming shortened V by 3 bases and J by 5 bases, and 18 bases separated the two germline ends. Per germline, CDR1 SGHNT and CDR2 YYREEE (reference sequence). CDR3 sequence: CASSSAGTPGDEQYF. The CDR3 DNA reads TGTGCCAGCAGCTCCGCCGGGACACCTGGTGACGAGCAGTACTTC.

This chain's CDR3 is CASSPRKDRRGYTF. The CDR3 nucleotides read TGTGCCAGCTCACCTCGGAAAGACAGGCGTGGCTACACCTTC. This chain uses TRBV18 with TRBJ1-2, with D possibly matching TRBD1 (6 bases). Trimming took off 3 bases at V and 7 bases at J, with 15 bases between the two ends. Germline V gene lookup returns CDR1 KGHSH and CDR2 LQKENI. The CDR3 totals 14 residues.

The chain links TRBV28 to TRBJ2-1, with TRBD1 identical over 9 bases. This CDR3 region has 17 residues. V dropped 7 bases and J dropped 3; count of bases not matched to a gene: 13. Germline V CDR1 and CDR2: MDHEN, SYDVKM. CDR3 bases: TGTGCCAGCACCTTGGGCACTGGGACAGGGAACTACAATGAGCAGTTCTTC. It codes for CASTLGTGTGNYNEQFF.

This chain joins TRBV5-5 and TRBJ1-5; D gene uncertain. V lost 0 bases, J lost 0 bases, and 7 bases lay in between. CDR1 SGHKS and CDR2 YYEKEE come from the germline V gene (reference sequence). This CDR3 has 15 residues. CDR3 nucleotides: TGTGCCAGCAGCTTGGGCCCCTATAGCAATCAGCCCCAGCATTTT. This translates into CASSLGPYSNQPQHF.

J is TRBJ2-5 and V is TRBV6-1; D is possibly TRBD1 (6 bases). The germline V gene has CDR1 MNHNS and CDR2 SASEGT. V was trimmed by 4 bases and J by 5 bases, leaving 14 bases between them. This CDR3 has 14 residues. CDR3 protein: CASSVFRGGETQYF. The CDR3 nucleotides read TGTGCCAGCAGTGTTTTCAGGGGCGGGGAGACCCAGTACTTC.

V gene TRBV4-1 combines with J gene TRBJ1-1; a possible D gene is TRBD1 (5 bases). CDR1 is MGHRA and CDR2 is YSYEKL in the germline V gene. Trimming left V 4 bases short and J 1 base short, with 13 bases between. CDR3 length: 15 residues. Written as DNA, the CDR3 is TGCGCCAGCAGCCCATACGACAGAGAGAACACTGAAGCTTTCTTT. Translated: CASSPYDRENTEAFF.

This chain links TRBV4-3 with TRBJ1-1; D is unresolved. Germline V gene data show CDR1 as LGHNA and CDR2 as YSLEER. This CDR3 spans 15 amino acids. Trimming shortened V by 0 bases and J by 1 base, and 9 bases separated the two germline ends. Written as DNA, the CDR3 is TGCGCCAGCAGCCAAGACACAGCACCGAACACTGAAGCTTTCTTT. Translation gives CASSQDTAPNTEAFF.